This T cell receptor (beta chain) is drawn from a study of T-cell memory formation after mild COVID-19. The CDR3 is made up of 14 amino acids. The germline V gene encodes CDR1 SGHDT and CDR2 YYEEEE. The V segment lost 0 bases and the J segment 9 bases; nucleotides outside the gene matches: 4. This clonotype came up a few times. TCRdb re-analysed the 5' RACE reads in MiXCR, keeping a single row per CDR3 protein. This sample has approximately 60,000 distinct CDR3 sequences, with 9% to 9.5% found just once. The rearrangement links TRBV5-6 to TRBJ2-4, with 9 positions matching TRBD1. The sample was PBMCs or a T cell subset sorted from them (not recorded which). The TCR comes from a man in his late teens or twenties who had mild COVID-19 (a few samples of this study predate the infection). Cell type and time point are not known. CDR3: CASSLGETGGIQYF. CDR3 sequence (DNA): TGTGCCAGCAGCTTGGGGGAGACAGGGGGCATTCAGTACTTC.